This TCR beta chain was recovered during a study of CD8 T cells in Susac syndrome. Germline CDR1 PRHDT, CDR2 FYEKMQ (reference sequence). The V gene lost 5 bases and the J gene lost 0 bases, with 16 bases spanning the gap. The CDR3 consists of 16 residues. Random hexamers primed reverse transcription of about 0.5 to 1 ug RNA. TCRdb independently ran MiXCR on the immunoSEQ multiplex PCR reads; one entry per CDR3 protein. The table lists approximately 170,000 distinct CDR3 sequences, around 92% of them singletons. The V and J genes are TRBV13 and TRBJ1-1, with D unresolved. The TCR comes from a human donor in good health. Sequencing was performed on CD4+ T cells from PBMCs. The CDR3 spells CASSHRTRRVNTEAFF. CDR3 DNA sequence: TGTGCCAGCAGCCATAGGACGCGGCGGGTGAACACTGAAGCTTTCTTT.